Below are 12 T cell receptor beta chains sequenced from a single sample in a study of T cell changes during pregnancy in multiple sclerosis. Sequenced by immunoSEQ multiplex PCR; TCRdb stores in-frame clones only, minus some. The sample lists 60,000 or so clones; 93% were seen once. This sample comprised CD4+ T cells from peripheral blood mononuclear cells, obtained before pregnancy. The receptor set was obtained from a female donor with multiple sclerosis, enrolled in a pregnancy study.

Here the CDR3 DNA reads TGCGCCAGCAGACTAGCGGAGACCTACAATGAGCAGTTCTTC. Translated, it gives CASRLAETYNEQFF. V gene TRBV5-1 combines with J gene TRBJ2-1; 8 bases align to TRBD2. V was clipped by 5 bases and J by 2 bases; unmatched bases: 3. Germline CDR1 is SGHRS and CDR2 is YFSETQ. The CDR3 extends over 14 amino acids.

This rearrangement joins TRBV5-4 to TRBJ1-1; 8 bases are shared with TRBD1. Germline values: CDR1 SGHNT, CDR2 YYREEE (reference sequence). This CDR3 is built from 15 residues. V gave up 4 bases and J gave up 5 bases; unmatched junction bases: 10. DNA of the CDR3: TGTGCCAGCAGCCCGCCGACAGGGGTGGGGACTGAAGCTTTCTTT. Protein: CASSPPTGVGTEAFF.

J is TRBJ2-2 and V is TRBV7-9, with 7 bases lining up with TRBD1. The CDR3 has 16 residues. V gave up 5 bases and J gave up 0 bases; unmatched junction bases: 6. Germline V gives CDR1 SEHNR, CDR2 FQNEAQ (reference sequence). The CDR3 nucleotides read TGTGCCAGCAGCGCGAGGGGGACAGCGAACACCGGGGAGCTGTTTTTT. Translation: CASSARGTANTGELFF.

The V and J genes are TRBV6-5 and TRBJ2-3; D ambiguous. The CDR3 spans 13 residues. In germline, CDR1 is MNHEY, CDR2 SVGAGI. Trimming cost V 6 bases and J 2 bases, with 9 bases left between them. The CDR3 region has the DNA TGTGCCAGCAGGGCACATTACACAGATACGCAGTATTTT. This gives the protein CASRAHYTDTQYF.

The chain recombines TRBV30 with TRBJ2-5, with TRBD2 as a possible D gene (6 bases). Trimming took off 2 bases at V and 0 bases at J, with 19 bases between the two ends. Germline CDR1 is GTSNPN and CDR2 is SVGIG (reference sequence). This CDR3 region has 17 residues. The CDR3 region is CAWSTLAGFSYQETQYF. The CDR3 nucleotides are TGTGCCTGGAGTACACTAGCCGGGTTTTCGTACCAAGAGACCCAGTACTTC.

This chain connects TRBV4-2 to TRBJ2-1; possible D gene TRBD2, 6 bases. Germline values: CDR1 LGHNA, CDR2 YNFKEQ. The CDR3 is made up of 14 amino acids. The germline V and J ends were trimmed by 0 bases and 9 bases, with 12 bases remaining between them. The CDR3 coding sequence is TGTGCCAGCAGCCAAGAAACCCAGGAGGGTGAGCAGTTCTTC. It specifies CASSQETQEGEQFF.

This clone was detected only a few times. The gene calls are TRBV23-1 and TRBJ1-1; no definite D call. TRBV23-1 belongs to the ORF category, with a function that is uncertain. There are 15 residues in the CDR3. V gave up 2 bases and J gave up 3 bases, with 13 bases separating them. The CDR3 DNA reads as TGCGCCAGCAGTCAAACTAGACCCGGGCACACTGAAGCTTTCTTT. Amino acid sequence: CASSQTRPGHTEAFF.

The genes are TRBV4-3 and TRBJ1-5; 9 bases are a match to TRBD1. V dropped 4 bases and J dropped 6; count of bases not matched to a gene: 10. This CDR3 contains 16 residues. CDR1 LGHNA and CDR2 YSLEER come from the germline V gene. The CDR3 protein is CASSPHLRDRVQPQHF. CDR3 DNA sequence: TGCGCCAGCAGCCCCCATCTCCGGGACAGGGTTCAGCCCCAGCATTTT.

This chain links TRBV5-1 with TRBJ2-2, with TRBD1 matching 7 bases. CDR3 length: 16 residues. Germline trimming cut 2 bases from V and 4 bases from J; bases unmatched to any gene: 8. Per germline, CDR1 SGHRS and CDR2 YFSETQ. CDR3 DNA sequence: TGCGCCAGCAGCTTCGGACAGGCCGGAACCACCGGGGAGCTGTTTTTT. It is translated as CASSFGQAGTTGELFF.

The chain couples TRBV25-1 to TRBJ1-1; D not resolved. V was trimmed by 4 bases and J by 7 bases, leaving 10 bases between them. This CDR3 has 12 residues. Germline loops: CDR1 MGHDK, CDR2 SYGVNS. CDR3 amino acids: CASSGTGFEAFF. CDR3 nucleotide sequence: TGTGCCAGCAGTGGTACGGGGTTTGAAGCTTTCTTT.

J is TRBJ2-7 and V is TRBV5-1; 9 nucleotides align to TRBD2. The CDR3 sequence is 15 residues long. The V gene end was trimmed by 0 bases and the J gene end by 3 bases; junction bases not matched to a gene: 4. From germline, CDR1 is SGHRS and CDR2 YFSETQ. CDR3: CASSLGGRDVYEQYF. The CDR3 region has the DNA TGCGCCAGCAGCTTGGGCGGGAGGGACGTCTACGAGCAGTACTTC.

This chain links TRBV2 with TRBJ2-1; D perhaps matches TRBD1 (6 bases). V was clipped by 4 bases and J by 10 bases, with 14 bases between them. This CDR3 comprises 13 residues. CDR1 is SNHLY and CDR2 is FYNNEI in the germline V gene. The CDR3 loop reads CASSVKRTAEQFF. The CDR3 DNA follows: TGTGCCAGCAGTGTAAAAAGGACAGCAGAGCAGTTCTTC.